One and the same sample provided the 21 T cell receptor beta chains below, sequenced in a study of T cells in Graves' hyperthyroidism and ophthalmopathy (dated by TCRdb to between 2017 and 2020). The protocol used for the library was multiplex PCR. These reads were obtained on an Illumina HiSeq 2000. Amplification of TCR beta CDR3 regions was carried out from RNA transcripts. A first-round RT-PCR of the TCR CDR3 used the HTBI primer set with the Qiagen OneStep RT-PCR kit. TCRdb ran its own pipeline on the public reads, namely fastp trimming at Q25 and MiXCR clone calling, and kept in-frame beta chains. Entries that share a CDR3 protein sequence are merged under the most common genes and DNA. Within this sample are roughly 530,000 distinct CDR3 sequences, with 17% of them counted one time only. Together, the top ten hold roughly a sixth of the sample. Specimen: blood. All receptors derive from a woman under 30 with Graves' ophthalmopathy.

This clonotype was observed many times. V is TRBV24-1 and J is TRBJ2-3; 7 positions match TRBD1. CDR3 size: 15 residues. J was trimmed by 5 bases and V by 3 bases; bases with no gene match: 7. Germline V gives CDR1 KGHDR, CDR2 SFDVKD. The chain's CDR3 is CATSDEDRPGDTQYF. The CDR3 DNA follows: TGTGCCACCAGTGATGAGGACAGGCCTGGAGATACGCAGTATTTT.

V and J are TRBV28 and TRBJ2-5; D is uncertain. Germline values: CDR1 MDHEN, CDR2 SYDVKM. The CDR3 is 11 residues long. Trimming left V 1 base short and J 10 bases short, with 7 bases between. The CDR3 spells CASSLFQDQYF. CDR3 DNA: TGTGCCAGCAGTTTATTTCAGGACCAGTACTTC.

The chain is built from TRBV4-1 and TRBJ2-7, with TRBD2 as a possible D gene (6 bases). This CDR3 has 14 residues. Germline V gives CDR1 MGHRA, CDR2 YSYEKL. With 0 bases removed from V and 4 bases from J, the gap between germline ends came to 10 bases. The CDR3 is CASSQEMGGYEQYF. The DNA of the CDR3 is TGCGCCAGCAGCCAAGAAATGGGGGGATACGAGCAGTACTTC.

Notes on this clonotype: A much more abundant neighbour one base away suggests this may be a read error. CDR3 protein: CAGSRQGKDIQYF. CDR3 DNA sequence: TGTGCCGGCAGCCGACAGGGAAAAGACATTCAGTACTTC. The V gene is TRBV11-2, the J gene TRBJ2-4; 7 bases are a match to TRBD1. The CDR3 extends over 13 amino acids. The V gene's germline CDR1 is SGHAT and CDR2 FQNNGV.

The genes are TRBV24-1 and TRBJ2-1; D gene unclear. Looked up from germline, CDR1 is KGHDR and CDR2 is SFDVKD. Trimming cost V 2 bases and J 6 bases, with 13 bases left between them. The CDR3 totals 15 residues. The CDR3 region is CATSDSGQIGNEQFF. CDR3 nucleotides: TGTGCCACCAGTGATTCTGGGCAGATTGGCAATGAGCAGTTCTTC.

This chain joins TRBV6-1 and TRBJ2-1, with 11 positions matching TRBD2. The junction had 12 bases not matched to a gene; V was cut back by 7 bases and J by 10 bases. The germline CDR1 and CDR2 sequences are MNHNS and SASEGT. The CDR3 is 15 amino acids. The CDR3 loop is CASKASGGPGDEQFF. Written as DNA, the CDR3 is TGTGCCAGCAAGGCTAGCGGGGGGCCAGGGGACGAGCAGTTCTTC.

CDR3 sequence: CASTDLDSGANVLTF. DNA of the CDR3: TGTGCCAGCACTGATCTTGACTCTGGGGCCAACGTCCTGACTTTC. This sequence joins TRBV27 and TRBJ2-6; D not resolved. The germline CDR1 and CDR2 sequences are MNHEY and SMNVEV (reference sequence). There are 15 residues in the CDR3. V lost 7 bases and J 0 bases, leaving 10 bases between the germline ends.

This clonotype has ten or more counts. The chain joins TRBV3-1 to TRBJ2-2, with D possibly matching TRBD2 (5 bases). V lost 5 bases to trimming and J lost 7 bases, with 17 bases between them. Germline V gene sequence: CDR1 LGHDT, CDR2 YNNKEL (reference sequence). The CDR3 runs to 15 residues. The CDR3 DNA sequence: TGTGCCAGCAGCACGACGGACTTGATGGTCGGGGAGCTGTTTTTT. Translated, it gives CASSTTDLMVGELFF.

V usage is TRBV10-1 and J usage is TRBJ1-3, with D possibly being TRBD1 (6 bases). V shed 0 bases and J shed 3 bases, with 15 bases lying between them. Germline CDR1 WNHNN, CDR2 SYGVQD (reference sequence). The CDR3 has 17 amino acids. The DNA for the CDR3 is TGCGCCAGCAGTGAGTCGATACGGGGGGCTCGTGGAAACACCATATATTTT. This sequence encodes CASSESIRGARGNTIYF.

Ten or more counts support this clonotype. This chain uses TRBV6-1 with TRBJ2-7, with D perhaps given as TRBD1 or TRBD2 (6 bases each). V was clipped by 4 bases and J by 3 bases, with 13 bases between them. The CDR3 is 14 residues long. Germline CDR1 is MNHNS and CDR2 is SASEGT. In DNA form, the CDR3 reads TGTGCCAGCAGTGGCGGGACAAGATACTACGAGCAGTACTTC. It translates to CASSGGTRYYEQYF.

This clonotype was seen ten or more times. The V call is TRBV29-1, the J call TRBJ1-1; D remains unclear. The CDR3 totals 13 residues. Germline-derived CDR1 and CDR2 are SQVTM and ANQGSEA. Trimming shortened V by 6 bases and J by 2 bases, and 13 bases separated the two germline ends. CDR3 DNA: TGCAGCGTGCTGATTGAAGCCAACACTGAAGCTTTCTTT. Protein: CSVLIEANTEAFF.

The chain couples TRBV6-6 to TRBJ1-2, with D possibly matching TRBD1 (5 bases). This CDR3 comprises 15 residues. Between the trimmed V and J ends, which lost 2 bases and 6 bases, there was a span of 16 bases. The germline V gene encodes CDR1 MNHNY and CDR2 SVGAGI (reference sequence). CDR3 coding DNA: TGTGCCAGCAGTTACACGGGAGGGACCCACGATGGCTACACCTTC. Translated: CASSYTGGTHDGYTF.

This clonotype was observed a few times. V gene TRBV11-2 combines with J gene TRBJ1-3; 7 bases align to TRBD1. The CDR3 contains 14 residues. Unmatched junction bases numbered 4, after V lost 5 bases and J lost 3 bases. CDR1 SGHAT and CDR2 FQNNGV come from the germline V gene. The CDR3 DNA reads TGTGCCAGCAGCCTGGACAGGATTGGAAACACCATATATTTT. Amino acid sequence: CASSLDRIGNTIYF.

This clonotype was observed at least ten times. The V and J genes are TRBV30 and TRBJ2-1; D not resolved. The CDR3 totals 11 residues. The germline CDR1 and CDR2 sequences are GTSNPN and SVGIG (reference sequence). V lost 4 bases, J lost 10 bases, and 11 bases lay in between. The CDR3 bases are TGTGCCTGGACCCTCCGGGCAGAGCAGTTCTTC. It yields the protein CAWTLRAEQFF.

In DNA, the CDR3 is TGTGCCAGCAGGGTTACCGGGACAGGGGACGACACTGAAGCTTTCTTT. Translated, it gives CASRVTGTGDDTEAFF. This sequence joins TRBV6-1 and TRBJ1-1; the match to TRBD1 covers 10 bases. This CDR3 is 16 amino acids long. CDR1 MNHNS and CDR2 SASEGT come from the germline V gene. Unmatched junction bases numbered 10, after V lost 6 bases and J lost 3 bases.

The rearrangement joins TRBV5-1 to TRBJ2-7; 8 nucleotides match TRBD1. This CDR3 contains 15 residues. Germline values: CDR1 SGHRS, CDR2 YFSETQ. The V segment lost 0 bases and the J segment 4 bases; nucleotides outside the gene matches: 6. For the CDR3, the DNA is TGCGCCAGCAGCTTGGAAGGGACAGGACTATACGAGCAGTACTTC. As protein: CASSLEGTGLYEQYF.

The chain carries TRBV12-3 or TRBV12-4 and TRBJ2-7; D possibly matches TRBD1 or TRBD2 (5 bases each). The CDR3 is 15 residues long. Between the trimmed V and J ends, which lost 4 bases and 2 bases, there was a span of 15 bases. CDR3 in amino acids: CASSSPGTVTYEQYF. The CDR3 DNA is TGTGCCAGCAGTTCACCTGGGACGGTCACCTACGAGCAGTACTTC.

In its sample, this clonotype was seen a few times. V and J are TRBV6-1 and TRBJ1-5; TRBD1 might be the D (6 bases). V lost 5 bases, J lost 7 bases, and 18 bases lay in between. There are 15 residues in the CDR3. Germline lookup yields CDR1 MNHNS and CDR2 SASEGT. CDR3 nucleotides: TGTGCCAGCAGTTTGTTCAGGGGCGCAGGGCAGCCCCAGCATTTT. Translated: CASSLFRGAGQPQHF.

CDR3 sequence: CSVVLAGGGDEQFF. CDR3 sequence (DNA): TGCAGCGTTGTGTTAGCGGGGGGGGGTGATGAGCAGTTCTTC. This chain uses TRBV29-1 with TRBJ2-1, with TRBD2 identical over 11 bases. The CDR3 is 14 residues long. Looked up from germline, CDR1 is SQVTM and CDR2 is ANQGSEA. J lost 8 bases, V lost 4 bases, and 7 bases had no gene match.

The rearrangement uses TRBV6-2 or TRBV6-3 and TRBJ1-3, with TRBD1 as a possible D gene (6 bases). CDR1 is MNHEY and CDR2 is SVGEGT in the germline V gene. V lost 6 bases and J lost 2, with 11 bases in between. This CDR3 comprises 14 residues. The CDR3 DNA reads TGTGCCAGCAGCCCACAGGGCGCTGGAAACACCATATATTTT. This codes for CASSPQGAGNTIYF.

This clonotype was seen ten or more times. This chain links TRBV11-3 with TRBJ2-5, with TRBD2 identical over 11 bases. V shed 2 bases, J shed 3 bases, and the junction held 5 bases outside the gene matches. Germline CDR1 reads SGHNT; CDR2 reads YENEEA. The CDR3 consists of 16 residues. CDR3 in DNA: TGTGCCAGCAGCTTATGGGGACTAGCGGAGGAAGAGACCCAGTACTTC. Translating it yields CASSLWGLAEEETQYF.